This T cell receptor beta chain is drawn from a study of blood T cell repertoires in COVID-19. CDR3 size: 15 residues. Trimming stripped 1 base from V and 4 bases from J, with 13 bases between. Germline V gene data show CDR1 as SGHTS and CDR2 as YDEGEE. The data were produced by immunoSEQ multiplex PCR, yet TCRdb's version contains in-frame clones alone and is incomplete. The table shows over 150,000 clones, with around 90% occurring only once. The receptor was derived from a woman older than 75 with COVID-19, enrolled during active disease. The chain employs TRBV5-8 and TRBJ2-3; D is possibly TRBD1 (6 bases). The sequencing sample was made of peripheral blood. The CDR3 reads CASSLRRGLADTQYF. CDR3 nucleotides: TGTGCCAGCAGCTTGCGCAGGGGCTTGGCAGATACGCAGTATTTT. Full variable domain (remainder filled in from reference TRBV5-8 and TRBJ2-3): EAGVTQSPTHLIKTRGQQATLRCSPISGHTSVYWYQQALGLGLQFLLWYDEGEERNRGNFPPRFSGRQFPNYSSELNVNALELEDSALYLCASSLRRGLADTQYFGPGTRLTVL.